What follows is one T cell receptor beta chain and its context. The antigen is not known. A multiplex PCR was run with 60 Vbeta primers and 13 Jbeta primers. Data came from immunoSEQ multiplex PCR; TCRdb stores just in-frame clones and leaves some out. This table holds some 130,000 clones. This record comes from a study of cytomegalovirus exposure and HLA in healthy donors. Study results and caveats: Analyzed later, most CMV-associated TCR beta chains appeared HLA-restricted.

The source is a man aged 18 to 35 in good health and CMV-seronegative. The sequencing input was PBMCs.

DNA for the CDR3: TGTGCCAGTAGTATAAGTAGATTAACGGGAAGAGGGCGGACTGAAGCTTTCTTT. Protein: CASSISRLTGRGRTEAFF. The genes are TRBV19 and TRBJ1-1, with D unclear. Germline V gene data show CDR1 as LNHDA and CDR2 as SQIVND (reference sequence). The CDR3 sequence is 18 residues long. The V end lost 2 bases, the J end lost 5 bases, and 24 bases lay between the germline ends. Full variable domain (missing parts from reference TRBV19 and TRBJ1-1): DGGITQSPKYLFRKEGQNVTLSCEQNLNHDAMYWYRQDPGQGLRLIYYSQIVNDFQKGDIAEGYSVSREKKESFPLTVTSAQKNPTAFYLCASSISRLTGRGRTEAFFGQGTRLTVV.